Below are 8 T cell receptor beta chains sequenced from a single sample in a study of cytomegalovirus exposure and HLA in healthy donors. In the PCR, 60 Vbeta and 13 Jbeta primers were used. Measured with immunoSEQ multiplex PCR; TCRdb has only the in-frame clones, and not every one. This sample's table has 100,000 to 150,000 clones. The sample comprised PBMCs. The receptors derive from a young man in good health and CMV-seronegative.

CDR3 sequence: CASSSPGTSGISYEQYF. CDR3 nucleotide sequence: TGCGCCAGCAGCTCCCCAGGGACTAGCGGGATATCCTACGAGCAGTACTTC. The chain carries TRBV5-1 and TRBJ2-7; 13 nucleotides agree with TRBD2. The trim removed 3 bases at V and 1 base at J, leaving 7 bases unmatched. CDR1 SGHRS and CDR2 YFSETQ come from the germline V gene. The CDR3 has 17 amino acids.

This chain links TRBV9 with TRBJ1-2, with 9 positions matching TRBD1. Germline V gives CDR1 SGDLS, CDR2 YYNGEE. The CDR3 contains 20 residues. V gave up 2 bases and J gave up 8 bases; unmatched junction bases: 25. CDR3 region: CASSVDHLAGTGPPIRGYTF. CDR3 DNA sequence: TGTGCCAGCAGCGTGGACCACCTTGCCGGGACAGGGCCACCTATAAGGGGCTACACCTTC.

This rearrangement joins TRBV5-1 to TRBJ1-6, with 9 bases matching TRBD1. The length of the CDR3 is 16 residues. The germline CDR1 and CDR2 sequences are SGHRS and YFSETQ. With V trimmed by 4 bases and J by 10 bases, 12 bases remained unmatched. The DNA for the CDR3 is TGCGCCAGCAGCATAGGACAGGGGAGTAAAATATCACCCCTCCACTTT. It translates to CASSIGQGSKISPLHF.

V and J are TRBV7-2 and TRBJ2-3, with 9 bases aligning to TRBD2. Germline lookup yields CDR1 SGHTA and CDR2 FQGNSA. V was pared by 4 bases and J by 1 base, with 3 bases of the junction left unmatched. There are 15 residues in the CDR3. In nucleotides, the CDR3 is TGTGCCAGCAGCTATGGGACTAGCCGCACAGATACGCAGTATTTT. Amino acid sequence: CASSYGTSRTDTQYF.

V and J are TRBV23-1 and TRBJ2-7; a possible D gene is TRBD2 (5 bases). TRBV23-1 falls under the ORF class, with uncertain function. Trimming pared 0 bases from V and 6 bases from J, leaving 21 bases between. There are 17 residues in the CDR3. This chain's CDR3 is CASSQSNSVSGEREQYF. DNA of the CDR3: TGCGCCAGCAGTCAATCGAATAGCGTCAGTGGGGAGCGCGAGCAGTACTTC.

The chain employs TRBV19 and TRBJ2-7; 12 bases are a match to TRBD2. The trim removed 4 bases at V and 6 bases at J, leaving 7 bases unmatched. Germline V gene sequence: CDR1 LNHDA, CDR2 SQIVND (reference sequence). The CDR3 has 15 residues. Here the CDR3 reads CASSSRLAGVGEQYF. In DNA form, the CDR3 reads TGTGCCAGTAGTAGCCGACTAGCGGGAGTCGGCGAGCAGTACTTC.

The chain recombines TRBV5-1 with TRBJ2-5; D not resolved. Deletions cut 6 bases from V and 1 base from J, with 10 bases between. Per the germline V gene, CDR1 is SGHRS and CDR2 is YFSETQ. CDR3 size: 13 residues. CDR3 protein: CASTLTPQETQYF. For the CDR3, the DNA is TGCGCCAGCACACTTACCCCCCAAGAGACCCAGTACTTC.

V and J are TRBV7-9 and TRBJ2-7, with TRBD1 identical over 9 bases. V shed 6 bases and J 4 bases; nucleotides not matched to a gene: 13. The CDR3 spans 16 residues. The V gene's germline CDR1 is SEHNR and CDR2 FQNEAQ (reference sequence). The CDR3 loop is CASSLGPGTGIYEQYF. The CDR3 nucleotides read TGTGCCAGCAGTCTGGGACCCGGGACAGGGATTTACGAGCAGTACTTC.